The sequence of this TCR beta chain was determined in a study of T cells expressing NK-cell markers. Whole-study context: With respect to HCMV, most of the eight sequenced donors were seropositive, and one was seronegative. The study, taken as a whole, reports: Dominance of the CD3+CD56-NKG2C+ fraction by these clonotypes also held in several donors.

With respect to this clonotype: Its antigen is unknown.

TCRdb re-called the 5' RACE reads; one entry per CDR3 protein, DNA not given. Its table lists fewer than 550,000 distinct CDR3 sequences. The CDR3 is made up of 16 amino acids. Germline CDR1 and CDR2: MNHNS and SASEGT. The sequence came from a woman aged 45 to 65 in good health. Sequencing was done on a sample of blood T cells: a sorted CD56 or NKG2C T cell subset, CD4+ or CD8+ T cells, or bulk PBMC T cells (not recorded which). This chain uses TRBV6-1 with TRBJ2-1; TCRdb lists TRBD2, though no DNA is available to test this call. Here the CDR3 reads CASSERVGRSYNEQFF.